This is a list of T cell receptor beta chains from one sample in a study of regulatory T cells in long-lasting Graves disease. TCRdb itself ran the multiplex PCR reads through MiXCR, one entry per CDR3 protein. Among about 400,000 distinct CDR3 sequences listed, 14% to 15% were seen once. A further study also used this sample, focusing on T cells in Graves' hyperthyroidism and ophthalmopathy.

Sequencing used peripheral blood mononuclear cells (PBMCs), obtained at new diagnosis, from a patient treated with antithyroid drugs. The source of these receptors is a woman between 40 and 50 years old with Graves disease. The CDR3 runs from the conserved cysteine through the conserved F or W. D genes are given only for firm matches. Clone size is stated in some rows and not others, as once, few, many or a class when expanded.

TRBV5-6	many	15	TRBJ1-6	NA	CASSLEGSGGSPLHF	TGTGCCAGCAGCTTGGAGGGTAGCGGTGGTTCACCCCTCCACTTT
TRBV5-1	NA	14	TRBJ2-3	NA	CASRLVAEGDTQYF	TGCGCCAGCAGATTGGTTGCCGAGGGAGATACGCAGTATTTT
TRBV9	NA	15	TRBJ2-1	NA	CASSVVGSPTNEQFF	TGTGCCAGCAGCGTAGTCGGGAGTCCTACAAATGAGCAGTTCTTC
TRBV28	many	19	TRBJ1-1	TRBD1	CASSLWGDRITIGDTEAFF	TGTGCCAGCAGTTTATGGGGGGACAGGATAACTATTGGGGACACTGAAGCTTTCTTT
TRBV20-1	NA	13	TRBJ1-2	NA	CSARVGGGYGYTF	TGCAGTGCTAGAGTGGGGGGGGGATATGGCTACACCTTC
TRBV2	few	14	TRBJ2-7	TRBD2	CASSFPGGSGEQYF	TGTGCCAGCAGCTTTCCGGGAGGGTCCGGCGAGCAGTACTTC
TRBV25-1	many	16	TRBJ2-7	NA	CASSDALDSHPYEQYF	TGTGCCAGCAGTGATGCTTTGGACTCGCACCCCTACGAGCAGTACTTC
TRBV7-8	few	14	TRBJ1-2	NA	CASRPRGINYGYTF	TGTGCCAGCAGACCTAGGGGGATTAACTATGGCTACACCTTC
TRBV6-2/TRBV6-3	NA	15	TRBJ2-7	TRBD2	CASSTFFGTSDEQYF	TGTGCCAGCAGTACCTTCTTCGGGACTAGCGACGAGCAGTACTTC
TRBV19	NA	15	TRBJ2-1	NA	CASRAQGRSYNEQFF	TGTGCCAGTAGGGCTCAGGGACGCTCCTACAATGAGCAGTTCTTC
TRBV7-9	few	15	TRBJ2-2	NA	CASSPPSTWSGELFF	TGTGCCAGCAGCCCCCCATCGACCTGGTCCGGGGAGCTGTTTTTT
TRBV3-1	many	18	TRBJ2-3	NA	CASSQGLVGAPPTDTQYF	TGTGCCAGCAGCCAAGGTCTGGTAGGGGCGCCGCCCACAGATACGCAGTATTTT
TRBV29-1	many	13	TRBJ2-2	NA	CSVDGGDTGELFF	TGCAGCGTTGATGGCGGGGACACCGGGGAGCTGTTTTTT
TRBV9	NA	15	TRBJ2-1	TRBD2	CASSVGTSDYNEQFF	TGTGCCAGCAGCGTCGGGACTAGCGACTACAATGAGCAGTTCTTC
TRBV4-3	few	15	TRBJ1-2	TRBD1	CASSPRDREGFGYTF	TGCGCCAGCAGCCCCAGGGACAGGGAGGGCTTTGGCTACACCTTC
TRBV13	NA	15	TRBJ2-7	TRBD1	CASSGRGRFPYEQYF	TGTGCCAGCAGTGGCAGGGGGCGTTTTCCCTACGAGCAGTACTTC
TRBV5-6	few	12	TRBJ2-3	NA	CASSLRPDTQYF	TGTGCCAGCAGCTTGAGACCAGATACGCAGTATTTT
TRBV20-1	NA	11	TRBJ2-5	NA	CSALNQETQYF	TGCAGTGCCCTCAATCAAGAGACCCAGTACTTC
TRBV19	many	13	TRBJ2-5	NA	CASSSAGTDDQYF	TGTGCCAGTAGTTCGGCCGGGACTGATGACCAGTACTTC
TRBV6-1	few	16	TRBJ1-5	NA	CASSPTVGREGQPQHF	TGTGCCAGCAGCCCAACGGTTGGCAGGGAGGGCCAGCCCCAGCATTTT
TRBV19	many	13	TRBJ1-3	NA	CASCDRAGNTIYF	TGTGCCAGTTGCGATCGCGCTGGAAACACCATATATTTT
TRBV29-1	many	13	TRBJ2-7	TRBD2	CSVWTSGTYEQYF	TGCAGCGTCTGGACTAGCGGTACTTACGAGCAGTACTTC
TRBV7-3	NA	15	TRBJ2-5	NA	CASSLIGAQGETQYF	TGTGCCAGCAGCTTAATCGGAGCCCAGGGTGAGACCCAGTACTTC
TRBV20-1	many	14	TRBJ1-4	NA	CSAREQGTNEKLFF	TGCAGTGCTAGGGAACAGGGCACTAATGAAAAACTGTTTTTT
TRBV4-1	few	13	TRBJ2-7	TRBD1	CASSHTGEREQYF	TGCGCCAGCAGCCACACAGGGGAGAGGGAGCAGTACTTC
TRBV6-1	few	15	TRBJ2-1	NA	CASSKGAPTYNEQFF	TGTGCCAGCAGTAAAGGAGCGCCGACCTACAATGAGCAGTTCTTC